A selection of T cell receptor beta chains follows, all from one sample in a study of human T cells and chemical hapten exposure. TCRdb itself ran the RACE reads through MiXCR, one entry per CDR3 protein. In the table there are about 53,000 distinct CDR3 sequences, more than 7.5% of which are singletons. The material was whole blood, obtained in connection with sensitization to the hapten diphenylcyclopropenone (DPC). Source of these receptors: a man between 40 and 49 years old with alopecia areata. Some clones in this sample may be carry-over from other donors' samples. Both conserved end residues are trimmed from each CDR3. Each record gives: V gene, CDR3 protein.

v_gene: TRBV28
CDR3aa: ASTQSTGTGDPYEQY

v_gene: TRBV7-2
CDR3aa: ASSLRGTGISGNTIY

v_gene: TRBV6-2/TRBV6-3
CDR3aa: ASSPLAVIGGELF

v_gene: TRBV5-5
CDR3aa: ASSFLGLMQETQY

v_gene: TRBV7-9
CDR3aa: ASSPRGGTTEAF

v_gene: TRBV20-1
CDR3aa: SARASGRELF

v_gene: TRBV6-1
CDR3aa: ASSEGRPEAF

v_gene: TRBV20-1
CDR3aa: SARDYWRDRGLF

v_gene: TRBV7-2
CDR3aa: ASSSTGVYEQY

v_gene: TRBV11-2
CDR3aa: ASSRGLPPLLSYEQY

v_gene: TRBV20-1
CDR3aa: SARRRGTNNQPQH

v_gene: TRBV4-3
CDR3aa: ASSQDRGTSGIQVS

v_gene: TRBV28
CDR3aa: ASNARRGLGGEQY

v_gene: TRBV7-6
CDR3aa: ASSPPGTEAF

v_gene: TRBV28
CDR3aa: ASTQGGASYTIY

v_gene: TRBV6-1
CDR3aa: ASSEGGLRGVF

v_gene: TRBV28
CDR3aa: ASSSPSPGANEQF

v_gene: TRBV20-1
CDR3aa: SANRGSQETQY

v_gene: TRBV7-8
CDR3aa: ASSLGLRVWNEQF

v_gene: TRBV28
CDR3aa: AIGGGYNEQY

v_gene: TRBV9
CDR3aa: ASSAQGLADYGYT

v_gene: TRBV7-9
CDR3aa: ASSLTSGVRTDTQY

v_gene: TRBV12-3/TRBV12-4
CDR3aa: ASSLRGRQGAYGGYT

v_gene: TRBV4-1
CDR3aa: ASSQEGQGKNIQY

v_gene: TRBV30
CDR3aa: AWSVLEQVAYEQY

v_gene: TRBV2
CDR3aa: ASSLDGRAGKETQY